The 2 T cell receptor beta chains below come from one sample, sequenced in a study of blood T cell repertoires in COVID-19. The assay was immunoSEQ multiplex PCR, and TCRdb's table has in-frame clones only and misses some. The sample includes a few hundred thousand clones, approximately 83% of them seen just once. Sequenced: PBMCs or T cells enriched from blood (not recorded which). The receptors stem from a man aged 25 to 45 who had recovered from COVID-19.

V is TRBV11-2 and J is TRBJ1-6; possibly TRBD1 for D (6 bases). The CDR3 is made up of 14 amino acids. Germline CDR1 reads SGHAT; CDR2 reads FQNNGV. Trimming removed 0 bases at V and 8 bases at J, with 8 bases between. CDR3 DNA sequence: TGTGCCAGCAGCTTAGACAGGGGATATTCACCCCTCCACTTT. Translating it yields CASSLDRGYSPLHF.

The chain combines TRBV4-1 with TRBJ1-1; 7 positions match TRBD1. V trimming: 1 base; J trimming: 2 bases; junction bases outside the gene matches: 7. The CDR3 sequence is 16 residues long. Germline V gene sequence: CDR1 MGHRA, CDR2 YSYEKL. The CDR3 coding sequence is TGCGCCAGCAGCCAAGGATCAGGGACAGTAAACACTGAAGCTTTCTTT. Its protein is CASSQGSGTVNTEAFF.